The sequence of this T cell receptor (beta chain) was determined in a study of blood T cells in healthy people across ages. Study overall: Per every two T cells, about one barcoded beta molecule was captured by template switching. Study-level results: Long-lived donors had more naive CD4+ cells and higher diversity than aged donors.

Primed by a sample-barcoded 5' primer and a J-beta primer mix, a second PCR proceeded for about 6 to 12 cycles. TCRdb redid the calling of the 5' RACE reads with MiXCR, one entry per CDR3 protein. The sample lists 1.5 million to 2 million distinct CDR3 sequences, 39% seen once, with 20% to 25% in the top ten. CDR1 and CDR2 (germline): SGHVS, FQNEAQ. V lost 5 bases and J lost 10, with 23 bases in between. This CDR3 is 15 amino acids long. Healthy Caucasians from Russia aged about 6 to 90 served as donors. Isolation of PBMCs gave at least 7 million cells per sample. The table lists this clonotype with a few counts. Its antigen is undetermined.

This chain connects TRBV7-8 to TRBJ1-2; a weak D match, TRBD1 (5 bases). The receptor comes from a human donor in good health. The sample consisted of blood. The DNA for the CDR3 is TGTGCCAGCAGCCATTCCCGGGGCAGTAAAATTGACTACACCTTC. Translation gives CASSHSRGSKIDYTF.